Here is one T cell receptor beta chain with its context. The antigen is not known. Only in-frame clones appear in the TCRdb table, and some are missing; sequencing was by immunoSEQ multiplex PCR. The profile shows roughly 58,000 clones, roughly 80% of them singletons. Germline assignment: CDR1 SEHNR and CDR2 FQNEAQ (reference sequence). V was clipped by 1 base and J by 6 bases; unmatched bases: 3. The CDR3 has 15 amino acids. The sample originates from a study of radiation and T cells in renal cell carcinoma. Findings and caveats of the study: Pretreatment tumor biopsies were lacking, so baseline clonotypes are unknown. From baseline, blood top tumor clonotypes peaked at 2 weeks post-radiation.

Time point meaning: blood 4 weeks post-SBRT, at nephrectomy. As for treatment: 15 Gy SBRT to primary tumor, nephrectomy 4 weeks later. The sequence came from a man aged 60-69 years with renal cell carcinoma. The V gene is TRBV7-9, the J gene TRBJ2-1, with TRBD1 matching 10 bases. Sample: blood, taken from a patient whose treatment included radiotherapy and nephrectomy. CDR3 sequence reads: CASSLDGTGANEQFF. DNA of the CDR3: TGTGCCAGCAGCTTAGATGGGACAGGGGCCAATGAGCAGTTCTTC.